The present T cell receptor beta chain was sequenced within a study of CD8+CD57+ T cells in acquired aplastic anemia. TCR beta VDJ and CDR3 profiles were obtained from a genomic DNA template. From the reads, TCRdb called clonotypes with MiXCR, one entry per CDR3 protein. The sample gives 150,000 to 200,000 distinct CDR3 sequences, roughly 43% of which show up once; 0.85% to 1.3% is in the top ten. Findings of the study overall: CD8+ Simpson's diversity showed no significant patient-control difference.

The authors sequenced patients whose flow cytometry had shown CD8+CD57+ cell expansion. Every patient was diagnosed with severe acquired aplastic anemia. Therapy had not been given to patients before blood sampling. The ends were cut back, 0 bases at V and 7 bases at J, with 13 bases in the middle. Germline CDR1 SGHRS, CDR2 YFSETQ. The CDR3 is 14 residues long. This clonotype has a count of ten or more. Its specificity is not known. The sequence came from a human donor with aplastic anemia. Sequencing input: sorted CD4+, CD8+, or CD8+CD57+ T cells (not recorded which) from PBMCs. The V call is TRBV5-1, the J call TRBJ1-2; the D is unclear. CDR3 residues: CASSLEPSTGGYTF. As DNA, the CDR3 is TGCGCCAGCAGCTTGGAGCCCTCTACTGGTGGCTACACCTTC.